Listed below are T cell receptor beta chains from one sample, sequenced in a study of control samples from healthy donors and cancer patients. The assay was immunoSEQ multiplex PCR, and TCRdb's table has in-frame clones only and misses some. The sample shows 190,000 or so clones, 90% to 95% of them seen only once. The sequencing input was blood. Receptors originate from a man aged 18 to 29 in good health. The CDR3 runs from the conserved cysteine through the conserved F or W. The D gene is left open where the match is weak. Clone size is not always given. Where it is, it says once, few, many or a class for expanded clones.

D gene,clone size,V gene,J gene,CDR3 DNA,CDR3 protein
-,-,TRBV4-2,TRBJ2-7,TGTGCCAGCAGCCAGACTTCCACCGGGGAGGAGTACGAGCAGTACTTC,CASSQTSTGEEYEQYF
-,-,TRBV5-1,TRBJ2-5,TGCGCCAGCAGCTTGTTGGGGGTGCAAGAGACCCAGTACTTC,CASSLLGVQETQYF
-,-,TRBV3-1/TRBV3-2,TRBJ2-7,TGTGCCAGCAGCCCCGTCGGAGGCTACGAGCAGTACTTC,CASSPVGGYEQYF
-,-,TRBV7-2,TRBJ1-5,TGTGCCAGCAGCTTAACGCCCCGCAATCAGCCCCAGCATTTT,CASSLTPRNQPQHF
-,-,TRBV5-6,TRBJ1-6,TGTGCCAGCAGCGGGACCCTAGGGGCTTCACCCCTCCACTTT,CASSGTLGASPLHF
TRBD2,once,TRBV7-8,TRBJ2-3,TGTGCCAGCATCCAAGGGAGCGGGGGGACCCCCACAGATACGCAGTATTTT,CASIQGSGGTPTDTQYF
TRBD1,-,TRBV7-3,TRBJ2-1,TGTGCCAGCAGCTTATCTCGGGACAGCTACAATGAGCAGTTCTTC,CASSLSRDSYNEQFF
TRBD2,-,TRBV10-1,TRBJ2-1,TGCGCCAGCAGTGGTAGCGGGGGCTACAATGAGCAGTTCTTC,CASSGSGGYNEQFF
-,-,TRBV5-1,TRBJ1-1,TGCGCCAGCAGCTTGGGAGGGGATTACACTGAAGCTTTCTTT,CASSLGGDYTEAFF
-,-,TRBV5-4,TRBJ1-6,TGTGCCAGCAGCCTTGTACCGACTGAGCTCTATAATTCACCCCTCCACTTT,CASSLVPTELYNSPLHF
TRBD1,-,TRBV9,TRBJ1-3,TGTGCCAGCAGCGTAGCCGGGACAGGCGCCGGAACGGGAAACACCATATATTTT,CASSVAGTGAGTGNTIYF
-,-,TRBV29-1,TRBJ1-3,TGCAGCGGCGTCGTAGGAGCTGGAAACACCATATATTTT,CSGVVGAGNTIYF
TRBD2,-,TRBV18,TRBJ2-1,TGTGCCAGCTCACCCCGACTAGCGGGGCCCGCTGATGAGCAGTTCTTC,CASSPRLAGPADEQFF
-,-,TRBV3-1/TRBV3-2,TRBJ1-5,TGTGCCAGCAGCCAAGGTACAGGGCCCCAGCATTTT,CASSQGTGPQHF
-,once,TRBV10-2,TRBJ2-2,TGCGCCAGCAGTCCCGGGACAAAGTACACCGGGGAGCTGTTTTTT,CASSPGTKYTGELFF
-,once,TRBV7-2,TRBJ1-3,TGTGCCAGCAGCTTGGGGGTAGGGACTGGAAACACCATATATTTT,CASSLGVGTGNTIYF
-,-,TRBV6-2/TRBV6-3,TRBJ1-6,TGTGCCAGCAGTTACTCTCCGTCTAGGGTGACGATGTCCTATAATTCACCCCTCCACTTT,CASSYSPSRVTMSYNSPLHF
-,-,TRBV19,TRBJ1-6,TGTGCCAGTAGCGCCAGTCTCGTGGCGAGCTCCTATAATTCACCCCTCCACTTT,CASSASLVASSYNSPLHF
TRBD1,once,TRBV7-9,TRBJ2-5,TGTGCCAGCAGCCTCCGGGACAGGGGGGAGACCCAGTACTTC,CASSLRDRGETQYF
-,-,TRBV18,TRBJ2-3,TGTGCCAGCTCACGGTCTAGCGTCAGCACAGATACGCAGTATTTT,CASSRSSVSTDTQYF
-,-,TRBV10-3,TRBJ2-1,TGTGCCATCAGTGATCGCGGGGAGGACGAGCAGTTCTTC,CAISDRGEDEQFF
-,-,TRBV7-6,TRBJ2-3,TGTGCCAGCAGCTTAGGTCGGGGGCAACGCACAGATACGCAGTATTTT,CASSLGRGQRTDTQYF
TRBD2,-,TRBV2,TRBJ2-7,TGTGCCAGCAATAGGGGGACTAGCGAGTACGAGCAGTACTTC,CASNRGTSEYEQYF
-,once,TRBV19,TRBJ2-3,TGTGCCAGTAGAATTAGCCCGATGGGCACAGATACGCAGTATTTT,CASRISPMGTDTQYF
-,-,TRBV7-8,TRBJ1-5,TGTGCCAGCAGCCGTATGACAGCGCATGATCAGCCCCAGCATTTT,CASSRMTAHDQPQHF
-,-,TRBV3-1/TRBV3-2,TRBJ2-5,TGTGCCAGCAGCCAGAATCAGGGAGGGGGAGAGACCCAGTACTTC,CASSQNQGGGETQYF
TRBD1,-,TRBV28,TRBJ1-2,TGTGCCAGCAGGGAAATAAACAGGGGATCGGATGGCTACACCTTC,CASREINRGSDGYTF
TRBD2,-,TRBV10-3,TRBJ2-5,TGTGCCATCAGTGAGTCATCTTCGGGGGGGGGAGAGACCCAGTACTTC,CAISESSSGGGETQYF
-,-,TRBV18,TRBJ2-2,TGTGCCAGCTCCCTCACAGGGCCCGTGAACACCGGGGAGCTGTTTTTT,CASSLTGPVNTGELFF
TRBD1,-,TRBV5-1,TRBJ2-1,TGCGCCAGCAGCTTGATGGGACAGGGGAGCGAGCGGGGTGAGCAGTTCTTC,CASSLMGQGSERGEQFF
-,-,TRBV25-1,TRBJ1-5,TGTGCCAGCAGTGAACGGGGGCAGCCCCAGCATTTT,CASSERGQPQHF
TRBD1,-,TRBV19,TRBJ1-5,TGTGCCAGTAGTATTCAGGGGGGTCAGCCCCAGCATTTT,CASSIQGGQPQHF
TRBD1,few,TRBV5-4,TRBJ1-1,TGTGCCAGCAGCTTGGGAGGGGGCAGCGACGTGAACACTGAAGCTTTCTTT,CASSLGGGSDVNTEAFF
TRBD1,-,TRBV28,TRBJ1-2,TGTGCCAGCAGTTTAGGAACCGACAGGGCAGGCGGCTACACCTTC,CASSLGTDRAGGYTF
-,-,TRBV6-5,TRBJ1-5,TGTGCCAGCAGTTACGGGAGAGGGGGGAACCAGCCCCAGCATTTT,CASSYGRGGNQPQHF
-,once,TRBV28,TRBJ1-4,TGTGCCAGCAGTACACCGACAGTCACTAATGAAAAACTGTTTTTT,CASSTPTVTNEKLFF